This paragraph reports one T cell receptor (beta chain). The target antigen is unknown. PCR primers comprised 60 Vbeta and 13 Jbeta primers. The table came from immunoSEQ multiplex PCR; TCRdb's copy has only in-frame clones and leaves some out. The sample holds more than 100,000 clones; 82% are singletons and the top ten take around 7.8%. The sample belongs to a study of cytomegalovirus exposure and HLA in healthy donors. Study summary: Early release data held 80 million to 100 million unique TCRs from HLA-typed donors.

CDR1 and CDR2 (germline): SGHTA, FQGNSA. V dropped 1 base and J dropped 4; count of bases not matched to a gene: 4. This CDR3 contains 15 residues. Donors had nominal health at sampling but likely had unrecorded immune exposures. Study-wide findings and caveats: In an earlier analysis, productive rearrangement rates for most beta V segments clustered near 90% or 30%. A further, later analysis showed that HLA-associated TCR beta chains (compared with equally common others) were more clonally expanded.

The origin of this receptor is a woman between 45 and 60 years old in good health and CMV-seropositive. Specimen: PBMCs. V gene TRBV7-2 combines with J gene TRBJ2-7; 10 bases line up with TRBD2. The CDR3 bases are TGTGCCAGCAGCTTAGGTTTAGCGGGGGGTTACGAGCAGTACTTC. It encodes CASSLGLAGGYEQYF.